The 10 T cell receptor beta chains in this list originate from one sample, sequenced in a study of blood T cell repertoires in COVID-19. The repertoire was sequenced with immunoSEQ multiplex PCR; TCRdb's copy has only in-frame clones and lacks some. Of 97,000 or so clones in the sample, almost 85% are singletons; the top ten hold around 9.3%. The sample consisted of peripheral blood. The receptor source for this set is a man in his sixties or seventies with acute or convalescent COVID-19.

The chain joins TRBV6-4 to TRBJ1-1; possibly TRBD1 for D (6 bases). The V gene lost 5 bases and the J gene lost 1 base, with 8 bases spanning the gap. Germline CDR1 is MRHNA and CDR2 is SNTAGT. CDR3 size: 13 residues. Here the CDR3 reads CASSKDRNTEAFF. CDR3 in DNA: TGTGCCAGCAGTAAGGACAGGAACACTGAAGCTTTCTTT.

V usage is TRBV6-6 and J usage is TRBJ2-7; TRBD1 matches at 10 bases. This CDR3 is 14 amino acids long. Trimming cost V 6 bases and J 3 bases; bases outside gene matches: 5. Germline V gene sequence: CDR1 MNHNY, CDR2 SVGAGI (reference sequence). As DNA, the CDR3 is TGTGCCAGCAGACACCGGGACAGGGGCTACGAGCAGTACTTC. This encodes CASRHRDRGYEQYF.

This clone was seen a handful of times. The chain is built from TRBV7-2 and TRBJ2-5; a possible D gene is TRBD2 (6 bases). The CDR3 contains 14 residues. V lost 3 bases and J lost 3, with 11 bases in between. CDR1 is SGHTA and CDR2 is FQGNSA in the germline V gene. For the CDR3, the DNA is TGTGCCAGCAGCTTCTCGGGGGTAGAAGAGACCCAGTACTTC. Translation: CASSFSGVEETQYF. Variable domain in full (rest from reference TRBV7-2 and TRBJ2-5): GAGVSQSPSNKVTEKGKDVELRCDPISGHTALYWYRQSLGQGLEFLIYFQGNSAPDKSGLPSDRFSAERTGGSVSTLTIQRTQQEDSAVYLCASSFSGVEETQYFGPGTRLLVL.

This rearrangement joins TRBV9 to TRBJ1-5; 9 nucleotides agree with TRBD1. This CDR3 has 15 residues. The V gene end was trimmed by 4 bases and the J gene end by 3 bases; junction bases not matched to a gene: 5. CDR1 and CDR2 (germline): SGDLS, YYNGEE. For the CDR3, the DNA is TGTGCCAGCAGCCCCCGGACAGGGGACAATCAGCCCCAGCATTTT. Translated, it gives CASSPRTGDNQPQHF.

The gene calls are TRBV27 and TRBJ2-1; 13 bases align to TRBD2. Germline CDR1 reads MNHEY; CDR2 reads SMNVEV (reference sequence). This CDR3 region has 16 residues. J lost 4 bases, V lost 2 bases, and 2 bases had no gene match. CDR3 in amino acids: CASSLGLAGVYNEQFF. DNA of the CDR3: TGTGCCAGCAGTTTAGGACTAGCGGGGGTGTACAATGAGCAGTTCTTC.

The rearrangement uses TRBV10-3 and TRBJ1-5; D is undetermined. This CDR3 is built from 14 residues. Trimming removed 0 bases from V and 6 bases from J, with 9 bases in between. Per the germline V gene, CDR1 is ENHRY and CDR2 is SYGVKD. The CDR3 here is CAISESVGGQPQHF. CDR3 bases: TGTGCCATCAGTGAGTCAGTAGGAGGTCAGCCCCAGCATTTT.

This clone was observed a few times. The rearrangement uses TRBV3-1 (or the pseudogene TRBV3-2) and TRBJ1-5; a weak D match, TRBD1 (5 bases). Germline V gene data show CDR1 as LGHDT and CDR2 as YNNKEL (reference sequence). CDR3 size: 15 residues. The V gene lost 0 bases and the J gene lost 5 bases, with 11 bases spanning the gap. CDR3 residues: CASSQDSSGHQPQHF. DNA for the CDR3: TGTGCCAGCAGCCAAGATTCGTCAGGGCATCAGCCCCAGCATTTT.

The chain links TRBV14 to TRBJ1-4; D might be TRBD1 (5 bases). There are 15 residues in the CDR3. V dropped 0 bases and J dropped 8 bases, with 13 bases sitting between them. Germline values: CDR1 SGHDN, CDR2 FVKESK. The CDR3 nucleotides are TGTGCCAGCAGCCAAGATTGGGGCCCCAGGGAAAAACTGTTTTTT. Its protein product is CASSQDWGPREKLFF.

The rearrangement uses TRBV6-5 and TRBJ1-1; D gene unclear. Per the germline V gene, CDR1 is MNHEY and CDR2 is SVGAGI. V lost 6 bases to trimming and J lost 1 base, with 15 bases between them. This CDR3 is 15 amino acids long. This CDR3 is CASRIHLSPNTEAFF. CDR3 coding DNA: TGTGCCAGCAGAATACATCTTTCCCCGAACACTGAAGCTTTCTTT.

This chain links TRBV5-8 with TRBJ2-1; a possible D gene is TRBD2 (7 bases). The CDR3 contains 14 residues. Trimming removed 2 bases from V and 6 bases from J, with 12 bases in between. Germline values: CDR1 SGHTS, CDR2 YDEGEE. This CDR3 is CASSLRGALNEQFF. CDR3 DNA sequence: TGTGCCAGCAGCTTACGGGGGGCCCTCAATGAGCAGTTCTTC.